Sequencing of this T cell receptor beta chain was carried out in a study of persistence of HIV-infected CD4 T cells. Points from the study as a whole: The rare CMV-responding cells with HIV-1 proviruses were not separately TCR-sequenced. Degenerate expanded CDR3beta sequences were enriched among CMV- and Gag-responding cells. CMV- and Gag-responding cells had lower TCRbeta richness than CD3/CD28-responding cells.

CDR3 length: 19 amino acids. Germline V gives CDR1 SGHTA, CDR2 FQGNSA. Trimming took off 2 bases at V and 2 bases at J, with 24 bases between the two ends. The libraries were made with immunoSEQ version 4 in survey mode. The protocol was immunoSEQ multiplex PCR, while the TCRdb copy is restricted to in-frame clones and leaves out a portion. The table includes about 32,000 clones, roughly 71% detected once. The stimulus was an HIV-1 Gag 15-mer peptide pool, 0.8 to 1 ug/peptide/mL. Sorting selected CD4+ T cells upregulating both CD40 ligand and CD69. CD4+ T cell counts exceeded 400 cells/uL; CMV serology was positive. A remark on this clone: Its antigen is not known.

This sample comprised CD4+ T cells sorted from PBMCs after approximately 19-hour stimulation, obtained from a patient who received antiretroviral therapy. The chain combines TRBV7-2 with TRBJ1-1; D remains ambiguous. The sequence was collected from an adult man with HIV who was CMV-seropositive. CDR3 DNA sequence: TGTGCCAGCAGCTTATTCAAGGCAGTCGGAACCTCACTCAACACTGAAGCTTTCTTT. It codes for CASSLFKAVGTSLNTEAFF. The entire variable domain, with the rest obtained from reference TRBV7-2 and TRBJ1-1, is as follows: GAGVSQSPSNKVTEKGKDVELRCDPISGHTALYWYRQSLGQGLEFLIYFQGNSAPDKSGLPSDRFSAERTGGSVSTLTIQRTQQEDSAVYLCASSLFKAVGTSLNTEAFFGQGTRLTVV.